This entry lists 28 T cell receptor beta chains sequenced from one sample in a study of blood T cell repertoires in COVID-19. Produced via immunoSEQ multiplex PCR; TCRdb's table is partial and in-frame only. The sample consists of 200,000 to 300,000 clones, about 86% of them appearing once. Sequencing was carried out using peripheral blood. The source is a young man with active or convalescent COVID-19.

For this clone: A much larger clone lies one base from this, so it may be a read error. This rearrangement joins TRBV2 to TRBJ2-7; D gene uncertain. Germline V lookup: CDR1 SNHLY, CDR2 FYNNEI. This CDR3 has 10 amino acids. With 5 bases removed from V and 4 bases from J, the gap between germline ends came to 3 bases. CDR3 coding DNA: TGTGCCAGCAGTCTATACGAGCAGTACTTC. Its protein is CASSLYEQYF.

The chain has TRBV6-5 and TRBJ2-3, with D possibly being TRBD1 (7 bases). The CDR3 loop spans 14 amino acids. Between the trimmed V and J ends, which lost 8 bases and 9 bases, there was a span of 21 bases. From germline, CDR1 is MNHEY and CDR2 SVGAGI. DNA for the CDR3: TGTGCCAGCCACCAGGGGGGAAACCCTCCGACGCAGTATTTT. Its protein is CASHQGGNPPTQYF.

CDR3 coding DNA: TGCAGTGCTAGTGAGTGGACTAGCGGAACTAGCACAGATACGCAGTATTTT. It specifies CSASEWTSGTSTDTQYF. V gene TRBV20-1 combines with J gene TRBJ2-3; TRBD2 matches 10 bases. The germline CDR1 and CDR2 sequences are DFQATT and SNEGSKA (reference sequence). The CDR3 runs 17 residues. The V gene end was trimmed by 3 bases and the J gene end by 0 bases; junction bases not matched to a gene: 9.

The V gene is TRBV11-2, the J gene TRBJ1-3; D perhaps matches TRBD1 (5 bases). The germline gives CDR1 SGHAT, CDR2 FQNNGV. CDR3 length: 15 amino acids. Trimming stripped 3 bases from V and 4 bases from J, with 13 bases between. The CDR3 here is CASSFVWGLGNTIYF. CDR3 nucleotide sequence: TGTGCCAGCAGCTTCGTGTGGGGCTTGGGAAACACCATATATTTT.

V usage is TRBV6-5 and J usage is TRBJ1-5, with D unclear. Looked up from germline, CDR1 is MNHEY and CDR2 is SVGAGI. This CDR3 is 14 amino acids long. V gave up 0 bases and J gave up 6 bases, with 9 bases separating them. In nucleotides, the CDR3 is TGTGCCAGCAGTTACTCGGAGGGTCTTCAGCCCCAGCATTTT. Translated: CASSYSEGLQPQHF.

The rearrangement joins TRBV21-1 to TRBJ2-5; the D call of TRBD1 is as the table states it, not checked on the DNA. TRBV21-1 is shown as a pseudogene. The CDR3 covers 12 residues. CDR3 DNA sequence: TGTGCCAAACACGAGGGACAGGGGCCCCAGTACTTC. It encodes CAKHEGQGPQYF.

In DNA form, the CDR3 reads TGTGCCAGCTCACCATCTAGCACCGGGGAGCTGTTTTTT. This gives the protein CASSPSSTGELFF. V gene TRBV18 combines with J gene TRBJ2-2; D unresolved. The CDR3 runs 13 residues. Trimming left V 2 bases short and J 4 bases short, with 5 bases between. Germline loops: CDR1 KGHSH, CDR2 LQKENI.

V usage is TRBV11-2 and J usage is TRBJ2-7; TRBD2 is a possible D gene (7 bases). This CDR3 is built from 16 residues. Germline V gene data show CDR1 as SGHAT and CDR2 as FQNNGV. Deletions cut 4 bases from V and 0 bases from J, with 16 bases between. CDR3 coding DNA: TGTGCCAGCAGCTCCCCACGCGGGGGCAGCTCCTACGAGCAGTACTTC. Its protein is CASSSPRGGSSYEQYF.

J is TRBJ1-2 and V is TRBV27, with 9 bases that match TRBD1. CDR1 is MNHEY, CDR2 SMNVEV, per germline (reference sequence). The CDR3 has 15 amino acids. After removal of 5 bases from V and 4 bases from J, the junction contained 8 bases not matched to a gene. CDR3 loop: CASSTHRGRIYGYTF. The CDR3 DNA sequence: TGTGCCAGCAGTACACACAGGGGGCGTATCTATGGCTACACCTTC.

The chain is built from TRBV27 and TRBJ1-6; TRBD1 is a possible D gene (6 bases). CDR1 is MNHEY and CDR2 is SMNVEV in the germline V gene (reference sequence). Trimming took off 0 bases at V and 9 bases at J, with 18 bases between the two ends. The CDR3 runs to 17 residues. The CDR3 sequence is CASSLSPGHLNVSPLHF. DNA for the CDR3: TGTGCCAGCAGTTTATCGCCGGGACATTTAAACGTTTCACCCCTCCACTTT.

CDR3 in amino acids: CASSLAVAADTQYF. The CDR3, as DNA: TGTGCCAGCAGCTTAGCGGTAGCGGCAGATACGCAGTATTTT. The V and J genes are TRBV7-6 and TRBJ2-3, with D maybe TRBD2 (6 bases). Germline lookup yields CDR1 SGHVS and CDR2 FNYEAQ. V lost 0 bases and J 4 bases, leaving 8 bases between the germline ends. This CDR3 contains 14 residues.

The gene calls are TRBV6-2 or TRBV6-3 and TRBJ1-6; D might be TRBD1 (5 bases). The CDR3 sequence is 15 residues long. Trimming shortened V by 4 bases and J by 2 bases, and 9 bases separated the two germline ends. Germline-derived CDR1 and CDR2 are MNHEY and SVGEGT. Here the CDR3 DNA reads TGTGCCAGCAGTTCCCCGACAGCCTATAATTCACCCCTCCACTTT. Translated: CASSSPTAYNSPLHF.

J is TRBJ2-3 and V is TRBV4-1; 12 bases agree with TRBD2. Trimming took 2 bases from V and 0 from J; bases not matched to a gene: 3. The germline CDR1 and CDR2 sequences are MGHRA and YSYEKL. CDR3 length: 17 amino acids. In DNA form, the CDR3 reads TGCGCCAGCAGCCAACGACTAGCGGGGGTAAGCACAGATACGCAGTATTTT. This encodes CASSQRLAGVSTDTQYF.

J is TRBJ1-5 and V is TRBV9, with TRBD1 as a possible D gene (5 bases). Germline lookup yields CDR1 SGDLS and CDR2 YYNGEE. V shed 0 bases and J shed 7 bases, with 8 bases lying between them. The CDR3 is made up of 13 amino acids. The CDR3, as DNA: TGTGCCAGCAGCGTAGGAAGGGGCCAGCCCCAGCATTTT. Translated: CASSVGRGQPQHF.

In DNA, the CDR3 is TGTGCCAGTAGTGTTGACTGGAACACTGAAGCTTTCTTT. Protein product: CASSVDWNTEAFF. This chain links TRBV19 with TRBJ1-1; no clear D. The CDR3 consists of 13 residues. Looked up from germline, CDR1 is LNHDA and CDR2 is SQIVND (reference sequence). The ends were cut back, 5 bases at V and 1 base at J, with 8 bases in the middle. The variable domain in full, with the rest retrieved from reference TRBV19 and TRBJ1-1, is DGGITQSPKYLFRKEGQNVTLSCEQNLNHDAMYWYRQDPGQGLRLIYYSQIVNDFQKGDIAEGYSVSREKKESFPLTVTSAQKNPTAFYLCASSVDWNTEAFFGQGTRLTVV.

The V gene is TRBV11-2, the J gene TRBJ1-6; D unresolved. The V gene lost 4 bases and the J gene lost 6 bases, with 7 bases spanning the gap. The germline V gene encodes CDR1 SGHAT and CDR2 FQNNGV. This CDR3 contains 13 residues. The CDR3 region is CASSSRSNSPLHF. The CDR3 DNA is TGTGCCAGCAGCTCCCGGTCTAATTCACCCCTCCACTTT.

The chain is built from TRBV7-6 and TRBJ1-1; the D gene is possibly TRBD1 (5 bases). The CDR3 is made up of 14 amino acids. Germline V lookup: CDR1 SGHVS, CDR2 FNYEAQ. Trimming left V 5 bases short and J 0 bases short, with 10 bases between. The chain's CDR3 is CASSGGLLNTEAFF. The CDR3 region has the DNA TGTGCCAGCAGCGGGGGACTCCTGAACACTGAAGCTTTCTTT.

The CDR3: CASSPGGTNTEAFF. The DNA of the CDR3 is TGTGCCAGCAGCCCAGGGGGTACGAACACTGAAGCTTTCTTT. V and J are TRBV7-3 and TRBJ1-1; TRBD1 aligns across 7 bases. Losses at the gene ends were 5 bases for V and 1 base for J; bases not matched to a gene: 4. Germline assignment: CDR1 SGHTA and CDR2 FQGTGA. The CDR3 is 14 amino acids.

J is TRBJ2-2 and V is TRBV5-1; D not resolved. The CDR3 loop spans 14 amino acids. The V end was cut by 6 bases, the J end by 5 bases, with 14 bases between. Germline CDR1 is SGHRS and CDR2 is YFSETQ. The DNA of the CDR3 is TGCGCCAGCAAATTCGAGGTTGGGACCGGGGAGCTGTTTTTT. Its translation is CASKFEVGTGELFF.

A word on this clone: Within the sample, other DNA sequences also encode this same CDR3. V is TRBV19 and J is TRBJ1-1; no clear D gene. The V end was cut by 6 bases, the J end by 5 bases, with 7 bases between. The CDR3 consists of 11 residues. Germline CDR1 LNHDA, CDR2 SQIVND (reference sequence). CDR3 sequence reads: CASRSGTEAFF. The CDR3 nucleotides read TGTGCCAGTAGAAGCGGGACTGAAGCTTTCTTT. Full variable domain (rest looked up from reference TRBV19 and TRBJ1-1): DGGITQSPKYLFRKEGQNVTLSCEQNLNHDAMYWYRQDPGQGLRLIYYSQIVNDFQKGDIAEGYSVSREKKESFPLTVTSAQKNPTAFYLCASRSGTEAFFGQGTRLTVV.

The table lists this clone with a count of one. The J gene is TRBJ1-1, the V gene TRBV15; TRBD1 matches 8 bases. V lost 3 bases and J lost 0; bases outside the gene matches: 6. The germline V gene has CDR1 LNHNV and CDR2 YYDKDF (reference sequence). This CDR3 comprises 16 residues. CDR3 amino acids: CATSRGQAYMNTEAFF. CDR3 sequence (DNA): TGTGCCACCAGCAGGGGACAGGCATACATGAACACTGAAGCTTTCTTT.

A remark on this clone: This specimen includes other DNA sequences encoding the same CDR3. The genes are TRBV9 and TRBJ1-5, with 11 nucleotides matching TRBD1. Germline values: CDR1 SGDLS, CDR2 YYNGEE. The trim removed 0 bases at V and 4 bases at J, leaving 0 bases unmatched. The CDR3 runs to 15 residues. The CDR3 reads CASSVGDRGNQPQHF. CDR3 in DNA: TGTGCCAGCAGCGTAGGGGACAGGGGGAATCAGCCCCAGCATTTT.

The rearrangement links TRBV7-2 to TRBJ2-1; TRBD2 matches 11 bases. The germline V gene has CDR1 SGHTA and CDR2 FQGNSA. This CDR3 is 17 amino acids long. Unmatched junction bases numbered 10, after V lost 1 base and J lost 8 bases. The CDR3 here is CASSLGVSSGGAYEQFF. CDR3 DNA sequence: TGTGCCAGCAGCTTAGGCGTTAGTAGCGGGGGGGCCTATGAGCAGTTCTTC.

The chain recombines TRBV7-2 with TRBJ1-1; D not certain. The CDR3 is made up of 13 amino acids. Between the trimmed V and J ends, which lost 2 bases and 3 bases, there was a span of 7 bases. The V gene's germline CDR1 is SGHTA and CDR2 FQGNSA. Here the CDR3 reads CASSLLGHTEAFF. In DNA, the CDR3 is TGTGCCAGCAGCTTATTGGGCCACACTGAAGCTTTCTTT. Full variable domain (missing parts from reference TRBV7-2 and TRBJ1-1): GAGVSQSPSNKVTEKGKDVELRCDPISGHTALYWYRQSLGQGLEFLIYFQGNSAPDKSGLPSDRFSAERTGGSVSTLTIQRTQQEDSAVYLCASSLLGHTEAFFGQGTRLTVV.

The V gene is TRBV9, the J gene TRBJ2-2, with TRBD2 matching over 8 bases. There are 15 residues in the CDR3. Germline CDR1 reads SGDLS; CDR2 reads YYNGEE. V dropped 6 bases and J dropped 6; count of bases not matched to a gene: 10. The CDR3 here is CASTPSGGPSGELFF. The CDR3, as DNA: TGTGCCAGCACCCCTTCGGGGGGGCCCTCCGGGGAGCTGTTTTTT.

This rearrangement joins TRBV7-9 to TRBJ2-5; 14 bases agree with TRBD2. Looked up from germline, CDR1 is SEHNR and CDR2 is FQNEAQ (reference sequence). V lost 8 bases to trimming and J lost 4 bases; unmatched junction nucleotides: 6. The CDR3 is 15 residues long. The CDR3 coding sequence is TGTGCCAGCCGTCGACTAGCGGGGGGGCCAGAGACCCAGTACTTC. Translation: CASRRLAGGPETQYF.

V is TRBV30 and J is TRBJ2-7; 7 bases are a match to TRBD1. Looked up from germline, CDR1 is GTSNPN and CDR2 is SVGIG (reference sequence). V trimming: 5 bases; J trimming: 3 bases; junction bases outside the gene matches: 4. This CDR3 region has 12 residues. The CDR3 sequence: CAWGDSRYEQYF. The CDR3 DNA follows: TGTGCCTGGGGGGACAGTCGCTACGAGCAGTACTTC.

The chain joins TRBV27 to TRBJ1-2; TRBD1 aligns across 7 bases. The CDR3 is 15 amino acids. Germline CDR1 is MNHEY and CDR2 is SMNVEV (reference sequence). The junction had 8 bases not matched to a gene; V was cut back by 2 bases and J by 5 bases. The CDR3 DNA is TGTGCCAGCAGTTTAGGGACCGGGACAGCTTATGGCTACACCTTC. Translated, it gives CASSLGTGTAYGYTF.